The sequence of this TCR beta chain was determined in a study of blood T cell repertoires in COVID-19. Study context: The United States, Italy and Spain provided the acute and convalescent COVID-19 samples.

Authors' analysis steps: Estimated nucleated cell counts came from reference gene primer amplification. Some clones are missing from TCRdb's copy, which holds only in-frame ones; the method was immunoSEQ multiplex PCR. V and J calls and clone size follow that table, whereas D and trimming were derived from the DNA. The sample lists approximately 10,000 clones, around nine tenths occurring once. This clone was detected only once. The CDR3 is 17 residues long. In germline, CDR1 is SGHAT, CDR2 FQNNGV. The ends lost 1 base at V and 4 bases at J; junction bases unmatched: 8. The source is a woman between 55 and 75 years old with active COVID-19. Source material: peripheral blood. J is TRBJ2-1 and V is TRBV11-2; 9 bases are shared with TRBD2. DNA for the CDR3: TGTGCCAGCAGCTTAGCCGGGTGGCGGGAGGGATACAATGAGCAGTTCTTC. It is translated as CASSLAGWREGYNEQFF. The full variable domain, in which reference TRBV11-2 and TRBJ2-1 provide the parts outside the CDR3, is EAGVAQSPRYKIIEKRQSVAFWCNPISGHATLYWYQQILGQGPKLLIQFQNNGVVDDSQLPKDRFSAERLKGVDSTLKIQPAKLEDSAVYLCASSLAGWREGYNEQFFGPGTRLTVL.